The 11 T cell receptor beta chains below all came from one sample that was sequenced in a study of CD8+CD57+ T cells in acquired aplastic anemia. Genomic DNA acted as the template from which TCR beta VDJ combination and CDR3 sequence profiling were carried out. TCRdb reprocessed the reads via MiXCR and lists one record per CDR3 protein. The sample includes around 120,000 distinct CDR3 sequences, less than 50% of them seen just once. Sequenced patients had shown CD8+CD57+ cell expansion by flow cytometry. Sequenced input: sorted CD4+, CD8+, or CD8+CD57+ T cells (not recorded which) from PBMCs. All receptors come from a human donor with aplastic anemia.

This clonotype was counted many times. This chain links TRBV7-9 with TRBJ2-1, with 10 nucleotides matching TRBD2. Germline lookup yields CDR1 SEHNR and CDR2 FQNEAQ (reference sequence). This CDR3 is built from 14 residues. V was clipped by 3 bases and J by 9 bases; unmatched bases: 5. In DNA form, the CDR3 reads TGTGCCAGCAGCTTGGTAGCGGGGGGCCTTGAGCAGTTCTTC. Residues: CASSLVAGGLEQFF.

This clonotype was seen many times. The chain joins TRBV27 to TRBJ2-5, with 10 bases matching TRBD1. In germline, CDR1 is MNHEY, CDR2 SMNVEV (reference sequence). The CDR3 loop spans 14 amino acids. V lost 3 bases and J lost 5; bases outside the gene matches: 3. The CDR3 here is CASSLDRGYETQYF. In DNA form, the CDR3 reads TGTGCCAGCAGTTTGGACAGGGGGTATGAGACCCAGTACTTC.

The chain joins TRBV20-1 to TRBJ2-3; 11 bases are a match to TRBD1. Germline CDR1 DFQATT, CDR2 SNEGSKA (reference sequence). V lost 6 bases to trimming and J lost 3 bases; unmatched junction nucleotides: 5. The CDR3 runs 14 residues. The CDR3 DNA reads as TGCAGTGCGTGGGACAGGGGGATGACAGATACGCAGTATTTT. This sequence encodes CSAWDRGMTDTQYF.

Comments on this clonotype: Given a much more abundant clone one base away, this may be a read error. V and J are TRBV12-3 or TRBV12-4 and TRBJ2-7; weak D call: TRBD1 (7 bases). The CDR3 runs to 14 residues. CDR3 region: CPSRGDSSLYEQYF. For the CDR3, the DNA is TGTCCCAGCAGGGGGGACAGCTCCCTCTACGAGCAGTACTTC.

There are a few counts of this clonotype. The junction shows a germline mismatch at one end, possibly a read error. The genes are TRBV6-5 and TRBJ1-5; TRBD1 is a possible D gene (5 bases). The length of the CDR3 is 15 residues. Germline-derived CDR1 and CDR2 are MNHEY and SVGAGI. The CDR3 bases are TGTGCCTGCAGTTATGTTAGGGGAGGTAATCAGCCCCAGCATTTT. It is translated as CACSYVRGGNQPQHF.

The chain employs TRBV25-1 and TRBJ1-3, with unresolved D. This CDR3 is built from 18 residues. Germline V gene lookup returns CDR1 MGHDK and CDR2 SYGVNS. V dropped 8 bases and J dropped 2 bases, with 25 bases sitting between them. CDR3 DNA: TGTGCCAGCTCACCTATTAACCCGCCCACCGGACCTGGAAACACCATATATTTT. It codes for CASSPINPPTGPGNTIYF. The full variable domain, rest sourced from reference TRBV25-1 and TRBJ1-3, is EADIYQTPRYLVIGTGKKITLECSQTMGHDKMYWYQQDPGMELHLIHYSYGVNSTEKGDLSSESTVSRIRTEHFPLTLESARPSHTSQYLCASSPINPPTGPGNTIYFGEGSWLTVV.

This clonotype was counted between two and nine times. The chain joins TRBV5-1 to TRBJ1-5; 7 nucleotides agree with TRBD1. CDR3 length equals 15 residues. V gave up 5 bases and J gave up 1 base; unmatched junction bases: 6. Germline CDR1 and CDR2: SGHRS and YFSETQ. CDR3 sequence (DNA): TGCGCCAGCAGACCCGGGGGACAGAGCAATCAGCCCCAGCATTTT. This codes for CASRPGGQSNQPQHF.

The rearrangement uses TRBV29-1 and TRBJ1-1, with TRBD1 matching 8 bases. The CDR3 has 15 residues. V lost 6 bases to trimming and J lost 1 base; unmatched junction nucleotides: 10. Looked up from germline, CDR1 is SQVTM and CDR2 is ANQGSEA. The CDR3 DNA follows: TGCAGCGTCGGACAGGGACGGAGGGAGAACACTGAAGCTTTCTTT. Its translation: CSVGQGRRENTEAFF.

In this sample, this clonotype turned up many times. The rearrangement links TRBV10-3 to TRBJ1-2; 11 bases map to TRBD1. With V trimmed by 2 bases and J by 4 bases, 9 bases remained unmatched. Germline V CDR1 and CDR2: ENHRY, SYGVKD. CDR3 length: 17 residues. CDR3 nucleotides: TGTGCCATCAGTGAGCCCGGGACAGGGGGAGATGGCTATGGCTACACCTTC. Translating it yields CAISEPGTGGDGYGYTF.

This clonotype occurred once. V usage is TRBV27 and J usage is TRBJ1-2; D may be TRBD1 (5 bases). The CDR3 extends over 15 amino acids. Per germline, CDR1 MNHEY and CDR2 SMNVEV (reference sequence). V lost 6 bases and J lost 4, with 18 bases in between. The CDR3 spells CASSRGQTGFYGYTF. Here the CDR3 DNA reads TGTGCCAGCAGCAGAGGACAAACCGGATTCTATGGCTACACCTTC.

This sequence joins TRBV20-1 and TRBJ2-7; D gene unclear. V was cut by 3 bases and J by 0 bases, with 9 bases left in between. The CDR3 covers 13 residues. The germline V gene has CDR1 DFQATT and CDR2 SNEGSKA (reference sequence). The CDR3 coding sequence is TGCAGTGCTAGTAGACCGGACTCCTACGAGCAGTACTTC. Its translation is CSASRPDSYEQYF.